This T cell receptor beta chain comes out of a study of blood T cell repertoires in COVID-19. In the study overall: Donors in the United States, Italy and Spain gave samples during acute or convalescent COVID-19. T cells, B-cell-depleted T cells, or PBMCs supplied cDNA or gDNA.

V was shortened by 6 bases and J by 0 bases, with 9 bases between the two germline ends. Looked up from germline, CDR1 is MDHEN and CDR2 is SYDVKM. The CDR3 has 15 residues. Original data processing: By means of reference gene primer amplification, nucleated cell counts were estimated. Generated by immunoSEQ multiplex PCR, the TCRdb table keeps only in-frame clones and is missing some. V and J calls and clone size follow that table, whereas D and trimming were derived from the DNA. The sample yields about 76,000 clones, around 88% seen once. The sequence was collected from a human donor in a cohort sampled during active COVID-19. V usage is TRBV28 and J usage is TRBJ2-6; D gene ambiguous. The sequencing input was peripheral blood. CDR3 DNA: TGTGCCAGCAGGACCCACAGCTCTGGGGCCAACGTCCTGACTTTC. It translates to CASRTHSSGANVLTF.